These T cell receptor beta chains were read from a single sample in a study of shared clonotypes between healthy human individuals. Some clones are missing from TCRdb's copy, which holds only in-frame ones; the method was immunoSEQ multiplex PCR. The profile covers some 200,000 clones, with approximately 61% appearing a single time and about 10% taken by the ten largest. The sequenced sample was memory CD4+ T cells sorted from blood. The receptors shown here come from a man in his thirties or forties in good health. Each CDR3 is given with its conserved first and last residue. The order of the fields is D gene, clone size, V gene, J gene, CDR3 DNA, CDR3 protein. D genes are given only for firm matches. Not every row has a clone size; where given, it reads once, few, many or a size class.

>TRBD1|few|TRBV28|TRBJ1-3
TGTGCCAGCAGTGACCCCGGGACAGGCGATGGAAACACCATATATTTT
CASSDPGTGDGNTIYF
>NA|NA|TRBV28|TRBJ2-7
TGTGCCAGCAGTTTATGGGGTACCTACGAGCAGTACTTC
CASSLWGTYEQYF
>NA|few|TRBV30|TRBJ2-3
TGTGCCTGGAGTCCGGGACTCAGCACAGATACGCAGTATTTT
CAWSPGLSTDTQYF
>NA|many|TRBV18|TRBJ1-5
TGTGCCAGCTCAGTGGACCCCGAGGGCAATCAGCCCCAGCATTTT
CASSVDPEGNQPQHF
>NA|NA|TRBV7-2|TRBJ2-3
TGTGCCAGCAGCTTAGGGGTTAGCACAGATACGCAGTATTTT
CASSLGVSTDTQYF
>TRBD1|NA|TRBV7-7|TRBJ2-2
TGTGCCAGCAGCAAGCGGACAGGGGGCGCGTCCGGGGAGCTGTTTTTT
CASSKRTGGASGELFF
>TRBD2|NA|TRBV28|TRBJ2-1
TGTGCTTCAATATCCAATAGCGGGTACTCCTACAATGAGCAGTTCTTC
CASISNSGYSYNEQFF
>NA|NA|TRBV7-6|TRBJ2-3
TGTGCCAGCAGCGCCTCCGTTGCAGATACGCAGTATTTT
CASSASVADTQYF
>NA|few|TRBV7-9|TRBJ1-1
TGTGCCAGCGAGCCCGCGGGGGGGCTGAGTGGCACTGAAGCTTTCTTT
CASEPAGGLSGTEAFF
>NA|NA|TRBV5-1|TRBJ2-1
TGCGCCAGCAGCTCGCAAACCCCGGGCCCAAATGAGCAGTTCTTC
CASSSQTPGPNEQFF
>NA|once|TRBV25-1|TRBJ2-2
TGTGCCAGCAGTGAATTTCGTTCCGGGGGGCTTAACACCGGGGAGCTGTTTTTT
CASSEFRSGGLNTGELFF
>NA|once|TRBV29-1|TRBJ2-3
TGCAGCGTAGGCTACACAGATACGCAGTATTTT
CSVGYTDTQYF
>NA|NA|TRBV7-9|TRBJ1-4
TGTGCCAGCAGCTGGGGTTCATTCCGTTCTAATGAAAAACTGTTTTTT
CASSWGSFRSNEKLFF
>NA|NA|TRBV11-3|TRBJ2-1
TGTGCCAGCAGCTCGCTCCGGGACAATGAGCAGTTCTTC
CASSSLRDNEQFF
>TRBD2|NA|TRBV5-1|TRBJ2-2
TGCGCCAGCAGCTTGGGGCTTTTGCGGGAGGGCTACCACACCGGGGAGCTGTTTTTT
CASSLGLLREGYHTGELFF
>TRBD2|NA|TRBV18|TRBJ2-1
TGTGCCAGCTCACCTTCGCGGGGGAGCTCCTACAATGAGCAGTTCTTC
CASSPSRGSSYNEQFF
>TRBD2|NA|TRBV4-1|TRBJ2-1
TGCGCCAGCAGCCAAGGACCGGCTAGCGGGAGTACTGAGCAGTTCTTC
CASSQGPASGSTEQFF
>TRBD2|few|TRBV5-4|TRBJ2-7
TGTGCCAGCAGCTCGGGAGGGGCAGATTCCTACGAGCAGTACTTC
CASSSGGADSYEQYF
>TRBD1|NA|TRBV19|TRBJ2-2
TGTGCCAGCCGGACAGGGAATAGAACCGGGGAGCTGTTTTTT
CASRTGNRTGELFF
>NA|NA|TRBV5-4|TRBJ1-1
TGTGCCAGCAACACGGGACGGTTGAACACTGAAGCTTTCTTT
CASNTGRLNTEAFF
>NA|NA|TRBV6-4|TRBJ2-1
TGTGCCAGCAGGGATGGGAGAGGACACAATGAGCAGTTCTTC
CASRDGRGHNEQFF
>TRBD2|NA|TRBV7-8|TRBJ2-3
TGTGCCAGCAGACCATCAGCGGGAGATGTAATCACAGATACGCAGTATTTT
CASRPSAGDVITDTQYF
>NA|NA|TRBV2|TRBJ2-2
TGTGCCAGCAGCAAAAACGGCGGGGGGGAGCTGTTTTTT
CASSKNGGGELFF
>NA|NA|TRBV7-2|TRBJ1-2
TGTGCCAGCAGCGGGGATTTCTATGGCTACACCTTC
CASSGDFYGYTF
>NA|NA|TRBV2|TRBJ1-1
TGTGCCAGAAGACAGGTGAACACTGAAGCTTTCTTT
CARRQVNTEAFF
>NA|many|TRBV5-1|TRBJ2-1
TGCGCCAGCAGCTTGTCCACCTCCTACAATGAGCAGTTCTTC
CASSLSTSYNEQFF
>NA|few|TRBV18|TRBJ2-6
TGTGCCAGCTCACCCCAGAGGGAGGGGGCCAACGTCCTGACTTTC
CASSPQREGANVLTF
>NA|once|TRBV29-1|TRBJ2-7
TGCAGCCATTCCCGCGTCGGGGGCGAGCAGTACTTC
CSHSRVGGEQYF
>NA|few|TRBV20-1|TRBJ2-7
TGCAGTGCTAGAGTTAGGTACGAGCAGTACTTC
CSARVRYEQYF
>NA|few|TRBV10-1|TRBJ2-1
TGCGCCAGCAGTGAAGGGGGGGGAATAGCGGGCCCCGGGGAGCAGTTCTTC
CASSEGGGIAGPGEQFF
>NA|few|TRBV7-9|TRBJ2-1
TGTGCCAGCAGCTCTATCCACAATGAGCAGTTCTTC
CASSSIHNEQFF
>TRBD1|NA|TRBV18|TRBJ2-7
TGTGCCAGCTCATCCAGGGGGCTACGGTACTTC
CASSSRGLRYF
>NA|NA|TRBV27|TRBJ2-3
TGTGCCAGCAGTCCTACGACTAGTCCAGATACGCAGTATTTT
CASSPTTSPDTQYF
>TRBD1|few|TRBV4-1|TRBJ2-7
TGCGCCAGCAGCCACCCCGGACAGGGGATCTACGAGCAGTACTTC
CASSHPGQGIYEQYF